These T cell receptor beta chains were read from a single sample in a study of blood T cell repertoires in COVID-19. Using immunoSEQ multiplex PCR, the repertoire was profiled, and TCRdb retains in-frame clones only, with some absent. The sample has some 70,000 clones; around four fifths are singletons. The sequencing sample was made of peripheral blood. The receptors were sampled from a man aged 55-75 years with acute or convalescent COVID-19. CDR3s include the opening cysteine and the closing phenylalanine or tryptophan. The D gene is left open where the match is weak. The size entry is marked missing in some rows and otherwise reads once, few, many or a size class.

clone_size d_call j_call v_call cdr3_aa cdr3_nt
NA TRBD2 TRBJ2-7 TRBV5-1 CASSARTSGLYEQYF TGCGCCAGCAGCGCCCGGACTAGCGGCCTCTACGAGCAGTACTTC
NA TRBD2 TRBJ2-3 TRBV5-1 CASSLTQTSVTDTQYF TGCGCCAGCAGCTTGACCCAGACTAGCGTGACAGATACGCAGTATTTT
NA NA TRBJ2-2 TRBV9 CASSVDTIQTGELFF TGTGCCAGCAGCGTAGACACGATCCAGACCGGGGAGCTGTTTTTT
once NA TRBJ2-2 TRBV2 CASSERRFTGELFF TGTGCCAGCAGTGAGCGGAGATTCACCGGGGAGCTGTTTTTT
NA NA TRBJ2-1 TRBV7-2 CASSPLTGLSYNEQFF TGTGCCAGCAGCCCTCTCACAGGTTTATCCTACAATGAGCAGTTCTTC
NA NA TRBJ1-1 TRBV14 CASSPDSNTEAFF TGTGCCAGCAGCCCGGACAGCAACACTGAAGCTTTCTTT
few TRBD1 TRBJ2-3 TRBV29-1 CSVDRGPDTQYF TGCAGCGTTGACAGGGGGCCAGATACGCAGTATTTT
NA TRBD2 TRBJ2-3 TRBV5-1 CASSPTSGGGTDTQYF TGCGCCAGCAGCCCTACCAGCGGGGGGGGGACAGATACGCAGTATTTT
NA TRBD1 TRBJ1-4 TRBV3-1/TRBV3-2 CASSSIRTGGGTNEKLFF TGTGCCAGCAGCTCGATAAGGACAGGTGGGGGAACTAATGAAAAACTGTTTTTT
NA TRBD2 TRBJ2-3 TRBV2 CASSYRTSGRTDTQYF TGTGCCAGCAGTTATCGGACTAGCGGACGCACAGATACGCAGTATTTT
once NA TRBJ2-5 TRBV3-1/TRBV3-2 CASSLTGVQETQYF TGTGCCAGCAGCCTGACTGGTGTCCAAGAGACCCAGTACTTC
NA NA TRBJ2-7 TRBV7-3 CASSLKVAGIYEQYF TGTGCCAGCAGCTTAAAGGTAGCAGGGATATACGAGCAGTACTTC
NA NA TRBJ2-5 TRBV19 CASSILHDRQETQYF TGTGCCAGTAGTATACTCCACGACAGGCAAGAGACCCAGTACTTC
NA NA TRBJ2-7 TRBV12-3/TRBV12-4 CASSNRDREQYF TGTGCCAGCAGCAACAGGGACCGCGAGCAGTACTTC
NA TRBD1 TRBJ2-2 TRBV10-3 CAISEPRDRGTGELFF TGTGCCATCAGTGAGCCGCGGGACAGGGGGACGGGGGAGCTGTTTTTT
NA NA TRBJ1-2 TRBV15 CATSRDRGSGGYTF TGTGCCACCAGCAGAGATCGAGGGTCTGGGGGCTACACCTTC
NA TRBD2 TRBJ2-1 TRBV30 CAWSVLAGVGGEQFF TGTGCCTGGAGTGTATTAGCGGGAGTCGGGGGTGAGCAGTTCTTC